These T cell receptor beta chains were read from a single sample in a study of shared clonotypes between healthy human individuals. The method was immunoSEQ multiplex PCR; TCRdb's version includes in-frame clones alone and lacks a portion of them. The sample has some 2,400,000 clones, approximately 96% seen once. The sample comprised naive CD4+ T cells sorted from blood. The receptors originated from a man between 18 and 29 years old in good health. The CDR3 runs from the conserved cysteine through the conserved F or W. The D gene is left open where the match is weak. A clone size is listed for some rows: how often the clone was seen (once, few, many), or a class if it is expanded.

TRBV7-9,-,-,TRBJ1-1,CASSLDELGKAFF,TGTGCCAGCAGCTTAGATGAGCTCGGGAAAGCTTTCTTT
TRBV2,-,-,TRBJ1-1,CASSEGRRPAEAFF,TGTGCCAGCAGTGAAGGCAGGAGGCCCGCTGAAGCTTTCTTT
TRBV25-1,-,-,TRBJ1-3,CASSVDTHSGNTIYF,TGTGCCAGCAGTGTTGACACCCACTCTGGAAACACCATATATTTT
TRBV18,-,once,TRBJ2-7,CASIAGLPPYEQYF,TGTGCCAGCATCGCAGGGTTACCCCCCTACGAGCAGTACTTC
TRBV30,-,-,TRBJ1-6,CAWSVGLTSSYNSPLHF,TGTGCCTGGAGTGTAGGCTTAACTAGCTCCTATAATTCACCCCTCCACTTT
TRBV11-2,-,once,TRBJ1-2,CASSLVFSGPYGYTF,TGTGCCAGCAGCTTAGTGTTTTCCGGCCCCTATGGCTACACCTTC
TRBV15,TRBD2,-,TRBJ2-7,CATSRGGTSYEQYF,TGTGCCACCAGCAGGGGGGGGACCTCCTACGAGCAGTACTTC
TRBV19,-,-,TRBJ1-1,CASSPGGSNTEAFF,TGTGCCAGTAGTCCTGGGGGCAGTAACACTGAAGCTTTCTTT
TRBV6-6,-,-,TRBJ1-4,CASSIGLDEKLFF,TGTGCCAGCAGTATAGGACTGGACGAAAAACTGTTTTTT
TRBV7-2,-,-,TRBJ2-7,CASSPRGYEQYF,TGTGCCAGCAGCCCCCGGGGCTACGAGCAGTACTTC
TRBV5-1,TRBD1,-,TRBJ1-5,CASSMTGGPNQPQHF,TGCGCCAGCAGCATGACAGGGGGCCCCAATCAGCCCCAGCATTTT
TRBV19,TRBD2,-,TRBJ2-1,CASSSTSGGVNEQFF,TGTGCCAGTAGTTCAACTAGCGGGGGGGTGAATGAGCAGTTCTTC
TRBV15,-,-,TRBJ1-2,CATSRDRLDGGYTF,TGTGCCACCAGCAGAGATCGGCTTGACGGGGGCTACACCTTC
TRBV10-1,-,-,TRBJ1-1,CASSPNVAQQAFF,TGCGCCAGCAGTCCGAACGTGGCCCAACAAGCTTTCTTT
TRBV6-6,-,-,TRBJ2-5,CASSLSSWGTQETQYF,TGTGCCAGCAGCCTAAGTAGTTGGGGAACCCAAGAGACCCAGTACTTC
TRBV10-2,TRBD1,-,TRBJ1-1,CASSAKTGMATEAFF,TGCGCCAGCAGTGCCAAGACAGGGATGGCCACTGAAGCTTTCTTT
TRBV6-6,-,-,TRBJ2-7,CASSYRYEQYF,TGTGCCAGCAGTTACCGGTACGAGCAGTACTTC
TRBV6-5,-,-,TRBJ1-1,CATKRAENTEAFF,TGTGCCACCAAGAGGGCAGAGAACACTGAAGCTTTCTTT
TRBV15,-,-,TRBJ2-2,CATSRESPATNTGELFF,TGTGCCACCAGCAGAGAAAGTCCGGCCACGAACACCGGGGAGCTGTTTTTT
TRBV11-2,-,-,TRBJ1-5,CASSPVSRGATQHF,TGTGCCAGCAGCCCGGTATCACGGGGGGCAACCCAGCATTTT
TRBV2,-,-,TRBJ2-5,CASSEGGETQYF,TGTGCCAGCAGTGAGGGGGGCGAGACCCAGTACTTC
TRBV7-3,TRBD1,-,TRBJ2-2,CASSAGTGNTGELFF,TGTGCCAGCAGCGCCGGGACAGGGAACACCGGGGAGCTGTTTTTT
TRBV6-6,TRBD1,-,TRBJ1-1,CATRGGTEAFF,TGTGCCACCAGGGGGGGGACTGAAGCTTTCTTT
TRBV4-1,-,-,TRBJ2-5,CASSLTSGETQYF,TGCGCCAGCAGCCTAACAAGCGGTGAGACCCAGTACTTC
TRBV28,-,once,TRBJ1-4,CASSPTGTREKLFF,TGTGCCAGCAGCCCAACCGGGACACGAGAAAAACTGTTTTTT
TRBV19,-,-,TRBJ2-7,CATGNHYEQYF,TGTGCCACCGGGAACCACTACGAGCAGTACTTC
TRBV6-1,-,-,TRBJ2-5,CASSRDTSEGETQYF,TGTGCCAGCAGTAGGGACACCTCCGAGGGGGAGACCCAGTACTTC
TRBV4-1,TRBD1,-,TRBJ2-1,CASSQDRESGQNRDNEQFF,TGCGCCAGCAGCCAAGATCGGGAATCGGGACAGAATCGGGACAATGAGCAGTTCTTC
TRBV10-3,-,-,TRBJ1-4,CAISERDIPNEKLFF,TGTGCCATCAGTGAAAGGGACATACCTAATGAAAAACTGTTTTTT
TRBV2,-,-,TRBJ2-7,CASSEEGFLSYEQYF,TGTGCCAGCAGTGAAGAGGGATTCTTATCCTACGAGCAGTACTTC
TRBV11-2,-,-,TRBJ1-3,CASSFDGNTIYF,TGTGCCAGCAGCTTCGATGGAAACACCATATATTTT